This TCR beta chain was sequenced in a study of regulatory T cells in long-lasting Graves disease. CDR3 length: 17 residues. J gave up 4 bases and V 8 bases, and 16 bases lay outside the gene matches. CDR1 MNHNS and CDR2 SASEGT come from the germline V gene. Regarding time point: persistent/refractory GD, antithyroid drugs over 5 years with positive TRAb. There was RNA extracted from PBMCs, and the TCR library was made from it. Arm-PCR of CDR3 regions and iRepertoire HTBI primers were used to build TCR beta libraries. TCRdb re-called the multiplex PCR reads through MiXCR, storing one row per CDR3 protein. The table records around 460,000 distinct CDR3 sequences, 20% to 25% of them present only once. This clonotype was picked up many times. Its antigen remains unidentified. Study-level points and caveats: Repertoires from persistent disease leaned toward TRBV28, TRBJ1-2 and TRBJ2-5. Patients whose Graves' disease persisted exhibited lower TCR diversity than those newly diagnosed.

The specimen was peripheral blood mononuclear cells (PBMCs), collected when the disease was refractory, from a patient treated with antithyroid drugs. The sequence was obtained from a female donor with Graves disease. V gene TRBV6-1 combines with J gene TRBJ2-5; 10 bases map to TRBD2. CDR3 loop: CASARLAGAIEGETQYF. In nucleotides, the CDR3 is TGTGCCAGCGCGAGGCTAGCGGGAGCGATCGAAGGAGAGACCCAGTACTTC.